The entry below describes one T cell receptor (beta chain). No antigen is known for it. PCR used 60 Vbeta primers and 13 Jbeta primers. Only in-frame clones appear in the TCRdb table, and some are missing; sequencing was by immunoSEQ multiplex PCR. Of roughly 110,000 clones in the sample, 82% were seen once. The data were obtained in a study of cytomegalovirus exposure and HLA in healthy donors. Study-level points and caveats: Solely CMV serostatus was available to characterize immune exposure. Within an earlier analysis, most TCR beta V segments proved productive either about 87% or about 30% of the time. Later on, an analysis found that several of the most significant clusters appeared to be linked to common viral pathogens, which included parvovirus B19.

Donors in the study were healthy people who gave bone marrow. The TCR was taken from a man younger than 40 in good health and CMV-seropositive. The specimen was PBMCs.

This CDR3 reads CASSPGQGFYEQYF. CDR3 sequence (DNA): TGTGCCAGCAGTCCGGGACAGGGATTTTACGAGCAGTACTTC. V usage is TRBV6-5 and J usage is TRBJ2-7, with 9 bases identical to TRBD1. From germline, CDR1 is MNHEY and CDR2 SVGAGI. The junction had 6 bases not matched to a gene; V was cut back by 5 bases and J by 4 bases. The CDR3 totals 14 residues.